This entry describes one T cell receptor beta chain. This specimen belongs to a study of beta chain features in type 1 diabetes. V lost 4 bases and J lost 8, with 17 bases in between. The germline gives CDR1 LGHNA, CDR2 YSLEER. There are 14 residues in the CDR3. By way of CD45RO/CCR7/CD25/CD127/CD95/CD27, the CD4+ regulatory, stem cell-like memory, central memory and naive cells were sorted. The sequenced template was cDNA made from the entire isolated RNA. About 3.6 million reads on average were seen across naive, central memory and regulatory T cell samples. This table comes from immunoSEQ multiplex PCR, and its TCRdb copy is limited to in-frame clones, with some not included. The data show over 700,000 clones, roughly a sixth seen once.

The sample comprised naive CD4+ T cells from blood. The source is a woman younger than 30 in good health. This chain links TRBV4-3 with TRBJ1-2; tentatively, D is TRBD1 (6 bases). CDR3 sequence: CASSPGGGGRGYTF. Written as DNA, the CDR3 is TGCGCCAGCAGCCCGGGAGGGGGAGGACGGGGCTACACCTTC.